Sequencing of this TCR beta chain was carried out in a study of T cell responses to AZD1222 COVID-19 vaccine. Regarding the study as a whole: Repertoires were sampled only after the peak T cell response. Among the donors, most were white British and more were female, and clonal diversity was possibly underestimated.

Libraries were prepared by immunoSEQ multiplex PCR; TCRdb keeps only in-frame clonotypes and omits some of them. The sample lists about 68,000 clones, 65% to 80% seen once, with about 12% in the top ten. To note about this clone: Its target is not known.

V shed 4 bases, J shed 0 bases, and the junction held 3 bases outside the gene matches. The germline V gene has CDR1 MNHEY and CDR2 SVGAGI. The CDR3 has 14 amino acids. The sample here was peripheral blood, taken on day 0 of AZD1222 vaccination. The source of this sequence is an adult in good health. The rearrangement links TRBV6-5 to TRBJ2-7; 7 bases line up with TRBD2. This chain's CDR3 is CASSSRTSSYEQYF. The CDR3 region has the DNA TGTGCCAGCAGTTCCCGGACTAGCTCCTACGAGCAGTACTTC.